Each of the 3 T cell receptor beta chains below was sequenced from the same sample in a study of T-cell reconstitution after alpha-beta-depleted transplantation in children. Unique molecular identifiers were incorporated into the prepared TCRbeta library. TCRdb recomputed calls from the PCR reads with MiXCR, one row per CDR3 protein. Among about 500,000 distinct CDR3 sequences listed, around 10% were seen once. Sample: PBMCs, mostly from graft donor cells, taken 180 days after TCRalphabeta/CD19-depleted stem cell transplant. These receptors all come from a female patient aged 2 to 10 who had a stem cell transplant for aplastic anemia, so the T cells may come from the graft donor.

Only a few counts were recorded for this clonotype. This chain joins TRBV5-1 and TRBJ1-4, with D perhaps TRBD1 (6 bases). Germline V gene data show CDR1 as SGHRS and CDR2 as YFSETQ. V gave up 4 bases and J gave up 3 bases, with 13 bases separating them. The CDR3 extends over 15 amino acids. The CDR3 region has the DNA TGCGCCAGCAGCGACGCGGACAGCTCTAATGAAAAACTGTTTTTT. Protein: CASSDADSSNEKLFF. Combining the CDR3 with reference TRBV5-1 and TRBJ1-4 gives the whole variable domain KAGVTQTPRYLIKTRGQQVTLSCSPISGHRSVSWYQQTPGQGLQFLFEYFSETQRNKGNFPGRFSGRQFSNSRSEMNVSTLELGDSALYLCASSDADSSNEKLFFGSGTQLSVL.

CDR3 region: CSARGQLVEAFF. CDR3 nucleotides: TGCAGTGCTAGAGGCCAACTTGTTGAAGCTTTCTTT. J is TRBJ1-1 and V is TRBV20-1; no firm D call. V lost 1 base to trimming and J lost 7 bases, with 10 bases between them. The CDR3 length is 12 residues. Germline V gene data show CDR1 as DFQATT and CDR2 as SNEGSKA (reference sequence).

This chain links TRBV12-3 or TRBV12-4 with TRBJ1-2, with 10 bases that match TRBD1. This CDR3 comprises 17 residues. The trim removed 7 bases at V and 2 bases at J, leaving 13 bases unmatched. This CDR3 is CASTYGGQGPFNYGYTF. The CDR3 DNA sequence: TGTGCCAGCACCTATGGGGGACAGGGGCCTTTCAACTATGGCTACACCTTC.